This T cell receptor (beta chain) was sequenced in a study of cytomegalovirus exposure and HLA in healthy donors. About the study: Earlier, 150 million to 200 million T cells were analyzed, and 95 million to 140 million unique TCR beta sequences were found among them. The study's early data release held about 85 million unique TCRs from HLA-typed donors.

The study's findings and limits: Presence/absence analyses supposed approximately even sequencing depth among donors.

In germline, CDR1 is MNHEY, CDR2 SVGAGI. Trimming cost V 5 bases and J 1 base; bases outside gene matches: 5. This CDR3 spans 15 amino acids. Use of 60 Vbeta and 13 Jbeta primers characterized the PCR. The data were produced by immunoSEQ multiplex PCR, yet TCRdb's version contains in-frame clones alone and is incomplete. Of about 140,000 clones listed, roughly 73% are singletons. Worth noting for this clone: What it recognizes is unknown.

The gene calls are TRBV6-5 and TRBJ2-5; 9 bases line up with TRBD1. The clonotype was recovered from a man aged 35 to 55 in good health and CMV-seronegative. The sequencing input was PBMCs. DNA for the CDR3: TGTGCCAGCAGTGGTGGGGACAGGGCCCAAGAGACCCAGTACTTC. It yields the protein CASSGGDRAQETQYF.